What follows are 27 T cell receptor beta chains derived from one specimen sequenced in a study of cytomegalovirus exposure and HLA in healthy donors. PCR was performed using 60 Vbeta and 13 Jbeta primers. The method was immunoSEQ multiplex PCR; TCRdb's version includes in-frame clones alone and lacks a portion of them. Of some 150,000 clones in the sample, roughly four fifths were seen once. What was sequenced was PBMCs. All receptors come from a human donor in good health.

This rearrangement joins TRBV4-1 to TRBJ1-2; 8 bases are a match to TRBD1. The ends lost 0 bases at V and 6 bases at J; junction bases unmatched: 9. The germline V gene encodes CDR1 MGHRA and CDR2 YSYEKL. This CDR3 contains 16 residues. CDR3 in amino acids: CASSQETTGGGNGYTF. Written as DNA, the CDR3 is TGCGCCAGCAGCCAAGAGACCACAGGGGGGGGTAATGGCTACACCTTC.

This CDR3 is CAWSKRDSVGAGTQYF. As DNA, the CDR3 is TGTGCCTGGAGTAAACGTGACTCGGTGGGGGCTGGTACGCAGTATTTT. This chain joins TRBV30 and TRBJ2-3, with a tentative D call TRBD1 (6 bases). The germline V and J ends were trimmed by 2 bases and 8 bases, with 23 bases remaining between them. Per germline, CDR1 GTSNPN and CDR2 SVGIG (reference sequence). The CDR3 is made up of 16 amino acids.

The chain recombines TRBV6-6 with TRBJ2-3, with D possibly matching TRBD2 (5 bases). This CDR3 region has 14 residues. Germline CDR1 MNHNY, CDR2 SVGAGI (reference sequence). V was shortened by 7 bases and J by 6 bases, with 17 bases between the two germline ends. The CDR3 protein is CASIPVGISDTQYF. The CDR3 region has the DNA TGTGCCAGCATCCCTGTCGGGATATCGGATACGCAGTATTTT.

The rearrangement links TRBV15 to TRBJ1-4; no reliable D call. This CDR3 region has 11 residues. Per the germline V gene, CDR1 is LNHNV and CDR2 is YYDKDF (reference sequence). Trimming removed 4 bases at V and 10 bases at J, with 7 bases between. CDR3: CATSNERKLFF. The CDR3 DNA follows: TGTGCCACCAGCAATGAGAGAAAACTGTTTTTT.

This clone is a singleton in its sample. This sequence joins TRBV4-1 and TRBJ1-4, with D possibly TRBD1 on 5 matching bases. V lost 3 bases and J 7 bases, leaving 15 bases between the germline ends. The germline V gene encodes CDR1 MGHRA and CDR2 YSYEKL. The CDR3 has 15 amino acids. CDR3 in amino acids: CASSHEGHRVEKLFF. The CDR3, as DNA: TGCGCCAGCAGCCATGAAGGACATCGGGTTGAAAAACTGTTTTTT.

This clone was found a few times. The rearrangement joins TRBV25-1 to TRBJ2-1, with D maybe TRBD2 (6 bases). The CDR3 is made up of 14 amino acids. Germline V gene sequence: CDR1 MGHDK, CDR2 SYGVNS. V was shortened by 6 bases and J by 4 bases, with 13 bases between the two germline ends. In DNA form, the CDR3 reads TGTGCCAGCAGGGCCTCCGGGGGTTACAATGAGCAGTTCTTC. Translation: CASRASGGYNEQFF.

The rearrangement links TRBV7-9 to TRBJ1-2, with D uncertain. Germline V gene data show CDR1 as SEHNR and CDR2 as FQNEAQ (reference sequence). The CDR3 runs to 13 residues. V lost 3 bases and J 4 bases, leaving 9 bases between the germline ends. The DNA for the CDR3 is TGTGCCAGCAGCTTCCGAGGGAGCTATGGCTACACCTTC. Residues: CASSFRGSYGYTF.

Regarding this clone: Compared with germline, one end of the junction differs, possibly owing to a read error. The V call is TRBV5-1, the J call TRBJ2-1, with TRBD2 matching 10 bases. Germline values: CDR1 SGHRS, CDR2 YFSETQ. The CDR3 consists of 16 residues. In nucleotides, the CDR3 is TGCGCCAGCAACTTGGAAGGTAGCGGGAGGCCCAATGAGCAGTTCTTC. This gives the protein CASNLEGSGRPNEQFF.

The DNA of the CDR3 is TGCGCCAGCAGTCCAGACAGGGGGCGAGACAATGAGCAGTTCTTC. Amino acid sequence: CASSPDRGRDNEQFF. This chain uses TRBV10-1 with TRBJ2-1; 10 bases line up with TRBD1. Germline-derived CDR1 and CDR2 are WNHNN and SYGVQD (reference sequence). V shed 5 bases and J 5 bases; nucleotides not matched to a gene: 6. The CDR3 contains 15 residues.

In nucleotides, the CDR3 is TGTGCCAGCAGCATCCCTGGGGGGGCTGAAGCTTTCTTT. Its translation is CASSIPGGAEAFF. The chain employs TRBV11-2 and TRBJ1-1, with a tentative D call TRBD1 (5 bases). The germline V gene encodes CDR1 SGHAT and CDR2 FQNNGV. With 5 bases removed from V and 6 bases from J, the gap between germline ends came to 13 bases. The CDR3 length is 13 residues.

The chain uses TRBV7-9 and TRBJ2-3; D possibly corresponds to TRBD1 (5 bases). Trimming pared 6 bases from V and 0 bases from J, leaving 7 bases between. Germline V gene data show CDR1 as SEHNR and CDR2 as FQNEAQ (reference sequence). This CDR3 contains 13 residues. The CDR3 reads CASRQDSTDTQYF. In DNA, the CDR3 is TGTGCCAGCAGACAGGACAGCACAGATACGCAGTATTTT.

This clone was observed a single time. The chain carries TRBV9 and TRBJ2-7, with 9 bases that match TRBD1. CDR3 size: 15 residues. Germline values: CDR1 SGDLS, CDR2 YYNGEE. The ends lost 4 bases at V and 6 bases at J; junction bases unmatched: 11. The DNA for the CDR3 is TGTGCCAGCAGCACCGACAGGGGGGCTCGATCCGAGCAGTACTTC. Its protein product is CASSTDRGARSEQYF.

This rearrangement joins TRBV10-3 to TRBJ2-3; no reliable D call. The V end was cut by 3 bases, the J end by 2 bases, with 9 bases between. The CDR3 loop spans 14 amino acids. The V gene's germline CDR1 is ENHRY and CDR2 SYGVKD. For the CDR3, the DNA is TGTGCCATCAGTGACGTTAGATTCACAGATACGCAGTATTTT. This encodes CAISDVRFTDTQYF.

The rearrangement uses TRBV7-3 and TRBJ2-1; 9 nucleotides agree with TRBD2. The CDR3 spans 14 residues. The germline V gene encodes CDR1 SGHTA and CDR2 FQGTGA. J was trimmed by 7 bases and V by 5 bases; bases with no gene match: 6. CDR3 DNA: TGTGCCAGCAGCGTTCTAGCGGGATGGAATGAGCAGTTCTTC. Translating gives CASSVLAGWNEQFF. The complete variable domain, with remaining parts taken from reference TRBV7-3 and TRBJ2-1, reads GAGVSQTPSNKVTEKGKYVELRCDPISGHTALYWYRQSLGQGPEFLIYFQGTGAADDSGLPNDRFFAVRPEGSVSTLKIQRTERGDSAVYLCASSVLAGWNEQFFGPGTRLTVL.

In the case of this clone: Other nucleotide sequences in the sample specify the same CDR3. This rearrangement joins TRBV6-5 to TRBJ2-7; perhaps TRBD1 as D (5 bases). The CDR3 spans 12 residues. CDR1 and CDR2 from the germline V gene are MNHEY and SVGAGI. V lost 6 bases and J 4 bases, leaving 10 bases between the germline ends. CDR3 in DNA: TGTGCCAGCAGCAAGCAGGGTTACGAGCAGTACTTC. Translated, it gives CASSKQGYEQYF.

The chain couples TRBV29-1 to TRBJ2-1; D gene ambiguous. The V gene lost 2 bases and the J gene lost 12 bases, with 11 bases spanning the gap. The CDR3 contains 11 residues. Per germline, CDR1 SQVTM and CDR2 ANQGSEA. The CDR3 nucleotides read TGCAGCGTTGAACTAGTCCTTCGGCAGTTCTTC. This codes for CSVELVLRQFF.

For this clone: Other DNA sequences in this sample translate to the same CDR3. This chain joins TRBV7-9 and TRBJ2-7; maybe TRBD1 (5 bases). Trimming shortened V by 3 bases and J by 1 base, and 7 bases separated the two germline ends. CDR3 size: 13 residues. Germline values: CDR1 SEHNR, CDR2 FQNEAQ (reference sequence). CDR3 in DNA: TGTGCCAGCAGCTTCGACAGTTCCTACGAGCAGTACTTC. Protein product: CASSFDSSYEQYF.

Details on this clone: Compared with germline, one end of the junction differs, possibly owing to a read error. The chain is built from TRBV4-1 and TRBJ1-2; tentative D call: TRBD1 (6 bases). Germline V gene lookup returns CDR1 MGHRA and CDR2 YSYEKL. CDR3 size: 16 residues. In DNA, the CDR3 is TGCGCCAGCAGCTCAAGTGGAGGACAGCCTAACTATGGCTACCCCTTC. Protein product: CASSSSGGQPNYGYPF.

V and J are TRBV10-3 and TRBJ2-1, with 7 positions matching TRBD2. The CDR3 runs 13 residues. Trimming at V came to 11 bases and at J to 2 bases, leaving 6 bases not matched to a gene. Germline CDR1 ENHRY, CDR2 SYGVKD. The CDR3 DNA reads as TGTGCCCACACCCGGGGGGCCTACAATGAGCAGTTCTTC. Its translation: CAHTRGAYNEQFF.

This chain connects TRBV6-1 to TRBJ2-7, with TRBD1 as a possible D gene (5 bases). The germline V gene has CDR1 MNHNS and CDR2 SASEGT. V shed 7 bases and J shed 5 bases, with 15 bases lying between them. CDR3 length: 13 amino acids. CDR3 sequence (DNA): TGTGCCAGCAAAAGGGGCCTAGGGCACGAGCAGTACTTC. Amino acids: CASKRGLGHEQYF.

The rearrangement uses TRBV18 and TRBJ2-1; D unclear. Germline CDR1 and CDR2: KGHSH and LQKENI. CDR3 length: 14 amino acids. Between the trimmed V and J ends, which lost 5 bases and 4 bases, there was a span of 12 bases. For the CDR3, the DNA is TGTGCCAGCTCAACGGTTCGGGTGTACAATGAGCAGTTCTTC. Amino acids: CASSTVRVYNEQFF.

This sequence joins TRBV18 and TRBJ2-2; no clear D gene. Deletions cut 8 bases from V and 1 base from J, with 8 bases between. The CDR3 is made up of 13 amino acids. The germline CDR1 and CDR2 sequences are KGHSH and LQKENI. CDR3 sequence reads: CASPTLNTGELFF. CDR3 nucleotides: TGTGCCAGCCCGACTCTGAACACCGGGGAGCTGTTTTTT.

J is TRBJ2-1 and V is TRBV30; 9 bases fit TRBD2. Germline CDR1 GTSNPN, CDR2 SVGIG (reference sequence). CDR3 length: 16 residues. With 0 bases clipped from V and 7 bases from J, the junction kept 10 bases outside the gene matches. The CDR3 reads CAWSVGISGSGNEQFF. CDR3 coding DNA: TGTGCCTGGAGTGTCGGGATTAGCGGGAGTGGGAATGAGCAGTTCTTC.

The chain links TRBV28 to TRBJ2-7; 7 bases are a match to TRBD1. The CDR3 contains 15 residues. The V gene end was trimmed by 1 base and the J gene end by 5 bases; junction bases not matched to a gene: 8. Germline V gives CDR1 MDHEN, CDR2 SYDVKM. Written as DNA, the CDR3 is TGTGCCAGCAGTTTATACTCCGGGACAGTGCACGAGCAGTACTTC. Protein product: CASSLYSGTVHEQYF.

The CDR3 DNA reads as TGTGCCAGCAGTGAAGCTTATAGCAATCAGCCCCAGCATTTT. Translating gives CASSEAYSNQPQHF. The chain is built from TRBV2 and TRBJ1-5; no clear D gene. V was trimmed by 0 bases and J by 0 bases, leaving 3 bases between them. There are 14 residues in the CDR3. Germline CDR1 SNHLY, CDR2 FYNNEI.

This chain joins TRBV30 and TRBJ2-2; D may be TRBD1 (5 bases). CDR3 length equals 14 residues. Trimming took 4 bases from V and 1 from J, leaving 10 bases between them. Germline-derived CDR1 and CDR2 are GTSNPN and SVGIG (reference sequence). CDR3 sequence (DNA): TGTGCCTGGAACCCCCAGGGGAACACCGGGGAGCTGTTTTTT. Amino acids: CAWNPQGNTGELFF.

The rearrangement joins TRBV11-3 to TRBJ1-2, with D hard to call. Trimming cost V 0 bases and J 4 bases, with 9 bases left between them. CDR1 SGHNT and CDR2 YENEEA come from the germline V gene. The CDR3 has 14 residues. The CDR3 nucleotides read TGTGCCAGCAGCTTAGATCGGGGTCCCTATGGCTACACCTTC. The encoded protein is CASSLDRGPYGYTF.